A single sample is the source of the 18 T cell receptor beta chains below, sequenced in a study of CD8 T cell repertoires and HIV-1 epitope variants. Clones were sequenced by immunoSEQ multiplex PCR, and TCRdb holds only the in-frame ones, with some missing. Of fewer than 6,000 clones listed, roughly 70% were seen once; the top ten hold around two fifths. No antigen is known for these receptors. The sequenced sample was cultured CD8+ T cells derived from PBMCs. The source of these receptors is a male donor with HIV.

The count of this clone is one. The V call is TRBV2, the J call TRBJ2-5; 7 bases are a match to TRBD2. The CDR3 is 12 amino acids. Germline V gives CDR1 SNHLY, CDR2 FYNNEI. The V gene end was trimmed by 4 bases and the J gene end by 9 bases; junction bases not matched to a gene: 5. CDR3: CASSVEGGAQYF. Written as DNA, the CDR3 is TGTGCCAGCAGTGTCGAGGGAGGGGCCCAGTACTTC.

V and J are TRBV28 and TRBJ2-5; no reliable D call. The length of the CDR3 is 15 residues. Trimming took off 5 bases at V and 1 base at J, with 14 bases between the two ends. CDR1 is MDHEN, CDR2 SYDVKM, per germline. The CDR3 DNA follows: TGTGCCAGCAGTCCCTTAGCCGGGTTCCAAGAGACCCAGTACTTC. This codes for CASSPLAGFQETQYF.

The chain links TRBV7-9 to TRBJ2-5; 14 bases are shared with TRBD2. CDR1 SEHNR and CDR2 FQNEAQ come from the germline V gene (reference sequence). The CDR3 totals 18 residues. J gave up 4 bases and V 3 bases, and 10 bases lay outside the gene matches. CDR3 coding DNA: TGTGCCAGCAGCTTCGGACTAGCGGGGGGCCTGCTGGCAGAGACCCAGTACTTC. Translating gives CASSFGLAGGLLAETQYF.

This sequence joins TRBV28 and TRBJ2-7, with 7 bases lining up with TRBD1. CDR3 length equals 14 residues. J was trimmed by 3 bases and V by 6 bases; bases with no gene match: 8. The germline CDR1 and CDR2 sequences are MDHEN and SYDVKM. The CDR3 DNA reads as TGTGCCAGCAGATCTATCGACAGGGTCTACGAGCAGTACTTC. It translates to CASRSIDRVYEQYF.

V is TRBV29-1 and J is TRBJ1-3; D is ambiguous. V lost 4 bases to trimming and J lost 10 bases, with 17 bases between them. The CDR3 is 13 amino acids. Germline V gene data show CDR1 as SQVTM and CDR2 as ANQGSEA. In DNA form, the CDR3 reads TGCAGCGTTGCTTTCATCGGAGGTAGGACCATATATTTT. Amino acids: CSVAFIGGRTIYF.

V and J are TRBV28 and TRBJ2-7; D tentatively fits TRBD1 or TRBD2 (5 bases each). The CDR3 totals 16 residues. V dropped 5 bases and J dropped 1 base, with 18 bases sitting between them. Germline lookup yields CDR1 MDHEN and CDR2 SYDVKM. In DNA, the CDR3 is TGTGCCAGCAGTGTATCCTCCGGGACGGTGTCCTACGAGCAGTACTTC. Amino acid sequence: CASSVSSGTVSYEQYF.

This clone occurred a few times. The CDR3 sequence is CASSPRRGGTEAFF. In nucleotides, the CDR3 is TGTGCCAGCAGCCCTCGCAGGGGGGGCACTGAAGCTTTCTTT. The chain couples TRBV7-9 to TRBJ1-1; 7 bases match TRBD1. CDR3 size: 14 residues. The germline V gene encodes CDR1 SEHNR and CDR2 FQNEAQ (reference sequence). V shed 5 bases and J 4 bases; nucleotides not matched to a gene: 7.

V and J are TRBV5-6 and TRBJ2-7, with a weak D call TRBD1 (6 bases). The CDR3 has 13 residues. Germline CDR1 is SGHDT and CDR2 is YYEEEE. Trimming took off 4 bases at V and 4 bases at J, with 12 bases between the two ends. The CDR3 nucleotides read TGTGCCAGCAGCAGCGACAGGAGTTACGAGCAGTACTTC. Encoded protein: CASSSDRSYEQYF. Based on the CDR3 plus reference TRBV5-6 and TRBJ2-7, the full variable domain is DAGVTQSPTHLIKTRGQQVTLRCSPKSGHDTVSWYQQALGQGPQFIFQYYEEEERQRGNFPDRFSGHQFPNYSSELNVNALLLGDSALYLCASSSDRSYEQYFGPGTRLTVT.

This clone was seen only a few times. The chain recombines TRBV28 with TRBJ1-2; D remains ambiguous. V lost 2 bases and J lost 8, with 18 bases in between. The CDR3 runs to 15 residues. Germline V CDR1 and CDR2: MDHEN, SYDVKM. For the CDR3, the DNA is TGTGCCAGCAGTTTAGAAGGGTACCCACTTTGGGGCTACACCTTC. Its protein product is CASSLEGYPLWGYTF.

This rearrangement joins TRBV11-1 to TRBJ2-5, with TRBD2 matching 8 bases. The trim removed 5 bases at V and 2 bases at J, leaving 7 bases unmatched. Germline V gene lookup returns CDR1 SGHAT and CDR2 FQDESV (reference sequence). This CDR3 has 15 residues. The CDR3 spells CASSPAPSGQETQYF. The CDR3 region has the DNA TGTGCCAGCAGCCCCGCCCCTAGCGGGCAAGAGACCCAGTACTTC.

The CDR3 DNA is TGTGCCAGCAGGCTCTTTCAGGGACCCGCCTCTGGCTACACCTTC. Its translation: CASRLFQGPASGYTF. This chain connects TRBV28 to TRBJ1-2, with TRBD1 as a possible D gene (5 bases). The CDR3 covers 15 residues. Trimming removed 6 bases at V and 7 bases at J, with 21 bases between. CDR1 is MDHEN, CDR2 SYDVKM, per germline.

The chain has TRBV6-6 and TRBJ2-7; D gene uncertain. CDR1 is MNHNY and CDR2 is SVGAGI in the germline V gene (reference sequence). V lost 5 bases and J 2 bases, leaving 7 bases between the germline ends. The CDR3 loop spans 12 amino acids. In nucleotides, the CDR3 is TGTGCCAGCAGTCTACACGCCTACGAGCAGTACTTC. The encoded protein is CASSLHAYEQYF.

This clone was recorded once. The chain carries TRBV19 and TRBJ2-6; D may be TRBD1 (6 bases). Germline CDR1 LNHDA, CDR2 SQIVND (reference sequence). Trimming removed 0 bases at V and 1 base at J, with 7 bases between. This CDR3 spans 16 amino acids. Here the CDR3 reads CASSIDQGSGANVLTF. CDR3 coding DNA: TGTGCCAGTAGTATAGATCAGGGGTCTGGGGCCAACGTCCTGACTTTC.

This chain uses TRBV5-5 with TRBJ1-1, with 9 positions matching TRBD1. The CDR3 extends over 13 amino acids. CDR1 is SGHKS and CDR2 is YYEKEE in the germline V gene (reference sequence). The trim removed 5 bases at V and 3 bases at J, leaving 2 bases unmatched. This CDR3 reads CASSRTGDTEAFF. CDR3 sequence (DNA): TGTGCCAGCAGTCGGACAGGGGACACTGAAGCTTTCTTT.

This clone came up once. The CDR3 nucleotides are TGTGCCAGCAGTTTAAAGGGAGGGGGAGATACGCAGTATTTT. Its translation is CASSLKGGGDTQYF. The chain couples TRBV27 to TRBJ2-3; perhaps TRBD2 as D (7 bases). CDR3 length equals 14 residues. V was trimmed by 2 bases and J by 5 bases, leaving 11 bases between them. CDR1 and CDR2 from the germline V gene are MNHEY and SMNVEV (reference sequence).

A few counts support this clone. The V and J genes are TRBV28 and TRBJ2-5; 7 bases are a match to TRBD1. The germline V gene has CDR1 MDHEN and CDR2 SYDVKM. The V segment lost 5 bases and the J segment 1 base; nucleotides outside the gene matches: 7. The CDR3 loop spans 15 amino acids. Written as DNA, the CDR3 is TGTGCCAGCAGTCGTGAATCAGGGGGCCAAGAGACCCAGTACTTC. Translation gives CASSRESGGQETQYF.

A few counts support this clone. This chain's CDR3 is CSVAAGELTYNEQFF. CDR3 in DNA: TGCAGCGTTGCAGCGGGAGAACTCACTTACAATGAGCAGTTCTTC. The J gene is TRBJ2-1, the V gene TRBV29-1, with TRBD2 matching over 8 bases. Unmatched junction bases numbered 9, after V lost 4 bases and J lost 4 bases. This CDR3 comprises 15 residues. Germline V lookup: CDR1 SQVTM, CDR2 ANQGSEA.

The chain carries TRBV5-5 and TRBJ2-1; 10 positions match TRBD2. The CDR3 runs to 16 residues. CDR1 is SGHKS and CDR2 is YYEKEE in the germline V gene (reference sequence). The V and J ends lost 4 bases and 2 bases, in that order; junction bases with no gene match: 6. The CDR3 sequence is CASSVAGGPPYNEQFF. For the CDR3, the DNA is TGTGCCAGCAGCGTAGCGGGAGGCCCCCCCTACAATGAGCAGTTCTTC.